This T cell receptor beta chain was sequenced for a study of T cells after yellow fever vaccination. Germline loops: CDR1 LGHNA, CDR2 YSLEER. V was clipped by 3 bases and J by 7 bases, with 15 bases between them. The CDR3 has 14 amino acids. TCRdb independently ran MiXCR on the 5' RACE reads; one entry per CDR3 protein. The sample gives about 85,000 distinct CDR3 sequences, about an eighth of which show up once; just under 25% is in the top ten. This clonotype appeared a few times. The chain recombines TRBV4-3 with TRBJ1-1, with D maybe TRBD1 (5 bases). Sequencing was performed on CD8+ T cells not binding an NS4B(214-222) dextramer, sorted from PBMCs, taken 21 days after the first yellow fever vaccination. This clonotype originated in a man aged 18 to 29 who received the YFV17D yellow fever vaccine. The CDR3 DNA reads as TGCGCCAGCAGCCAGGGGTCTGGGGCGAGTGAAGCTTTCTTT. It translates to CASSQGSGASEAFF.